Below are 25 T cell receptor beta chains sequenced from a single sample in a study of Ad26.COV2.S vaccination and SARS-CoV-2 variants. Libraries were prepared by immunoSEQ multiplex PCR; TCRdb keeps only in-frame clonotypes and omits some of them. The sample yields 350,000 to 500,000 clones, roughly 87% seen once. Treatment in this sample: 15 to 20 received Ad26.COV2.S at low or high dose, single or two shots; 5 received placebo; per-sample allocation not given. Samples analyzed were those drawn on day 63 after the first vaccine or placebo injection. Sequencing was performed on peripheral blood, taken in a trial of Ad26.COV2.S vaccine versus placebo. The receptors shown here come from a person between 18 and 65 years old who received the Ad26.COV2.S COVID-19 vaccine or a placebo.

This chain uses TRBV28 with TRBJ2-5, with D unresolved. Germline CDR1 MDHEN, CDR2 SYDVKM. V was shortened by 3 bases and J by 4 bases, with 18 bases between the two germline ends. The CDR3 is made up of 16 amino acids. The CDR3, as DNA: TGTGCCAGCAGTTTGCCCCTATCTGGACGTCCAGAGACCCAGTACTTC. This codes for CASSLPLSGRPETQYF.

The chain combines TRBV14 with TRBJ2-1; 11 bases are shared with TRBD1. Germline V gene data show CDR1 as SGHDN and CDR2 as FVKESK. The CDR3 is made up of 17 amino acids. Trimming removed 0 bases from V and 12 bases from J; junction bases left unmatched: 13. The DNA for the CDR3 is TGTGCCAGCAGCCAAGATGCTGGACAGGGGGCCCGTGGGTGGCAGTTCTTC. This gives the protein CASSQDAGQGARGWQFF.

This chain joins TRBV28 and TRBJ2-1, with D perhaps matching TRBD1 (6 bases). Per the germline V gene, CDR1 is MDHEN and CDR2 is SYDVKM. The CDR3 consists of 18 residues. V lost 3 bases and J lost 7, with 25 bases in between. The CDR3 DNA sequence: TGTGCCAGCAGTTTCCCTCCCCCGGGACAACGGGGCGGAAATGAGCAGTTCTTC. Protein: CASSFPPPGQRGGNEQFF.

This clone has a single count. The J gene is TRBJ2-1, the V gene TRBV5-4; TRBD2 matches 13 bases. Looked up from germline, CDR1 is SGHNT and CDR2 is YYREEE (reference sequence). The length of the CDR3 is 15 residues. The J segment lost 9 bases and the V segment lost 4 bases, leaving 7 bases of the junction unmatched. The CDR3 loop is CASSPGLAGEAEQFF. CDR3 bases: TGTGCCAGCAGCCCAGGACTAGCGGGAGAGGCTGAGCAGTTCTTC.

The chain couples TRBV28 to TRBJ2-3; 9 bases agree with TRBD2. Germline trimming cut 3 bases from V and 1 base from J; bases unmatched to any gene: 11. Germline loops: CDR1 MDHEN, CDR2 SYDVKM. CDR3 length equals 18 residues. The CDR3 loop reads CASSLAGTSSGGTDTQYF. CDR3 nucleotide sequence: TGTGCCAGCAGTTTGGCCGGCACCTCTAGCGGGGGCACAGATACGCAGTATTTT.

V is TRBV5-4 and J is TRBJ2-7, with TRBD1 as a possible D gene (5 bases). Per the germline V gene, CDR1 is SGHNT and CDR2 is YYREEE (reference sequence). V was trimmed by 4 bases and J by 6 bases, leaving 14 bases between them. This CDR3 contains 13 residues. CDR3 nucleotide sequence: TGTGCCAGCAGCACGCCGACAGTGGGCGAGCAGTACTTC. Its protein product is CASSTPTVGEQYF.

In the case of this clone: The germline gene is not matched at one end of the junction; a read error may be the cause. The chain employs TRBV6-1 and TRBJ2-7, with a tentative D call TRBD1 (5 bases). Germline CDR1 and CDR2: MNHNS and SASEGT. CDR3 size: 16 residues. In DNA, the CDR3 is TGTGCCAGCAGTGAAGTTGGACACTTGGAAGCGTACGGGCAGTACTTC. This gives the protein CASSEVGHLEAYGQYF.

This chain joins TRBV18 and TRBJ2-2; 11 positions agree with TRBD2. The CDR3 consists of 16 residues. Germline trimming cut 3 bases from V and 4 bases from J; bases unmatched to any gene: 4. Germline V CDR1 and CDR2: KGHSH, LQKENI. This CDR3 is CASSPGLADITGELFF. In DNA form, the CDR3 reads TGTGCCAGCTCACCGGGACTAGCGGACATCACCGGGGAGCTGTTTTTT. Using reference TRBV18 and TRBJ2-2 for the parts outside the CDR3, the full variable domain is NAGVMQNPRHLVRRRGQEARLRCSPMKGHSHVYWYRQLPEEGLKFMVYLQKENIIDESGMPKERFSAEFPKEGPSILRIQQVVRGDSAAYFCASSPGLADITGELFFGEGSRLTVL.

This rearrangement joins TRBV7-2 to TRBJ2-2; D is ambiguous. The CDR3 spans 14 residues. Germline CDR1 SGHTA, CDR2 FQGNSA. Trimming pared 0 bases from V and 4 bases from J, leaving 6 bases between. CDR3 protein: CASSLAPSTGELFF. Here the CDR3 DNA reads TGTGCCAGCAGCTTAGCGCCTAGCACCGGGGAGCTGTTTTTT. Complete variable domain (other parts from reference TRBV7-2 and TRBJ2-2): GAGVSQSPSNKVTEKGKDVELRCDPISGHTALYWYRQSLGQGLEFLIYFQGNSAPDKSGLPSDRFSAERTGGSVSTLTIQRTQQEDSAVYLCASSLAPSTGELFFGEGSRLTVL.

The chain links TRBV6-2 or TRBV6-3 to TRBJ1-2; D might be TRBD1 (6 bases). Germline loops: CDR1 MNHEY, CDR2 SVGEGT. This CDR3 contains 16 residues. Trimming pared 2 bases from V and 0 bases from J, leaving 13 bases between. This chain's CDR3 is CASSYRGDTSNYGYTF. CDR3 nucleotide sequence: TGTGCCAGCAGTTACCGAGGGGACACCTCTAACTATGGCTACACCTTC.

This chain uses TRBV21-1 with TRBJ2-7. TRBV21-1 is assigned pseudogene status. CDR3 length: 12 residues. The CDR3 DNA reads as TGTGCCACCCGGGGCTACCTGAGCGAGCAGTACTTC. Residues: CATRGYLSEQYF.

The chain employs TRBV5-8 and TRBJ2-1, with D uncertain. V lost 1 base and J 1 base, leaving 12 bases between the germline ends. CDR1 and CDR2 from the germline V gene are SGHTS and YDEGEE. This CDR3 has 16 residues. CDR3: CASSLSRALSYNEQFF. The CDR3 region has the DNA TGTGCCAGCAGCTTGTCACGGGCCCTATCCTACAATGAGCAGTTCTTC.

The chain recombines TRBV18 with TRBJ1-5; TRBD1 matches at 7 bases. CDR1 is KGHSH and CDR2 is LQKENI in the germline V gene. The CDR3 extends over 16 amino acids. Trimming at V came to 1 base and at J to 6 bases, leaving 9 bases not matched to a gene. This chain's CDR3 is CASSPLRTGVRQPQHF. For the CDR3, the DNA is TGTGCCAGCTCACCACTTAGAACAGGGGTTCGTCAGCCCCAGCATTTT.

The V gene is TRBV5-4, the J gene TRBJ2-7; 7 nucleotides agree with TRBD2. J was trimmed by 5 bases and V by 2 bases; bases with no gene match: 1. Germline assignment: CDR1 SGHNT and CDR2 YYREEE (reference sequence). The CDR3 length is 12 residues. The CDR3 protein is CASSLAGNEQYF. The CDR3 nucleotides are TGTGCCAGCAGCTTAGCGGGGAACGAGCAGTACTTC.

CDR3 sequence (DNA): TGCGCCAGCAGTTCCAACGGCTACGAGCAGTACTTC. Protein sequence: CASSSNGYEQYF. This sequence joins TRBV10-2 and TRBJ2-7, with unresolved D. Trimming took off 5 bases at V and 3 bases at J, with 8 bases between the two ends. Germline V CDR1 and CDR2: WSHSY, SAAADI. The CDR3 has 12 residues.

The rearrangement uses TRBV11-2 and TRBJ2-5; no reliable D call. From germline, CDR1 is SGHAT and CDR2 FQNNGV. The CDR3 consists of 14 residues. V gave up 0 bases and J gave up 2 bases, with 7 bases separating them. The CDR3 spells CASSLDGFQETQYF. DNA for the CDR3: TGTGCCAGCAGCTTAGACGGGTTTCAAGAGACCCAGTACTTC.

CDR3 bases: TGTGCCAGTACTGCTGGACCTGCTGGGGCCAACGTCCTGACTTTC. This encodes CASTAGPAGANVLTF. V usage is TRBV19 and J usage is TRBJ2-6; D not resolved. V lost 7 bases, J lost 2 bases, and 12 bases lay in between. In germline, CDR1 is LNHDA, CDR2 SQIVND (reference sequence). CDR3 length: 15 residues.

The chain recombines TRBV10-3 with TRBJ1-1; D is unclear. V shed 5 bases and J shed 4 bases, with 11 bases lying between them. This CDR3 has 13 residues. Germline CDR1 ENHRY, CDR2 SYGVKD. The CDR3 protein is CAISTPLVTEAFF. The CDR3 coding sequence is TGTGCCATCAGTACACCATTGGTCACTGAAGCTTTCTTT.

The rearrangement uses TRBV11-3 and TRBJ2-7, with D possibly matching TRBD2 (5 bases). Trimming took off 1 base at V and 4 bases at J, with 11 bases between the two ends. The germline CDR1 and CDR2 sequences are SGHNT and YENEEA. This CDR3 spans 14 amino acids. The CDR3 sequence is CASSLGAEPYEQYF. The CDR3, as DNA: TGTGCCAGCAGCTTAGGAGCGGAACCTTACGAGCAGTACTTC.

The chain recombines TRBV11-2 with TRBJ1-5; 8 bases are shared with TRBD1. The CDR3 is made up of 14 amino acids. J gave up 7 bases and V 5 bases, and 7 bases lay outside the gene matches. Germline V gene data show CDR1 as SGHAT and CDR2 as FQNNGV. CDR3 sequence (DNA): TGTGCCAGCAGCGGGCCGGGACAGGTGCAGCCCCAGCATTTT. Translated: CASSGPGQVQPQHF.

This chain links TRBV21-1 with TRBJ1-6; TRBD1 reflects the table's D call only, with no check against the DNA. TRBV21-1 corresponds to a pseudogene. The CDR3 runs 16 residues. CDR3 coding DNA: TGTGCCAGCAGGGGCAGAGTAAGCTCCTATAATTCACCCCTCCACTTT. Translated, it gives CASRGRVSSYNSPLHF.

J is TRBJ2-1 and V is TRBV9; 8 nucleotides line up with TRBD2. The CDR3 covers 19 residues. V shed 0 bases, J shed 4 bases, and the junction held 15 bases outside the gene matches. Germline assignment: CDR1 SGDLS and CDR2 YYNGEE. Here the CDR3 reads CASSVGLAGGPLLYNEQFF. The CDR3 DNA reads TGTGCCAGCAGCGTAGGGTTGGCGGGAGGACCTCTTCTATACAATGAGCAGTTCTTC.

V usage is TRBV30 and J usage is TRBJ2-7; 7 bases map to TRBD1. CDR1 and CDR2 from the germline V gene are GTSNPN and SVGIG (reference sequence). The trim removed 3 bases at V and 6 bases at J, leaving 8 bases unmatched. The CDR3 covers 13 residues. CDR3 bases: TGTGCCTGGAGCGCCGGGACAGCCGGCGAGCAGTACTTC. It specifies CAWSAGTAGEQYF. Complete variable domain (other parts from reference TRBV30 and TRBJ2-7): SQTIHQWPATLVQPVGSPLSLECTVEGTSNPNLYWYRQAAGRGLQLLFYSVGIGQISSEVPQNLSASRPQDRQFILSSKKLLLSDSGFYLCAWSAGTAGEQYFGPGTRLTVT.

V usage is TRBV10-1 and J usage is TRBJ1-6; D is uncertain. Trimming left V 7 bases short and J 8 bases short, with 12 bases between. Germline values: CDR1 WNHNN, CDR2 SYGVQD (reference sequence). There are 13 residues in the CDR3. The CDR3 nucleotides are TGCGCCAGCAACACAGTACTGGATTCACCCCTCCACTTT. This encodes CASNTVLDSPLHF.

The chain couples TRBV6-4 to TRBJ1-2, with TRBD1 matching 7 bases. This CDR3 has 14 amino acids. Trimming removed 4 bases from V and 4 bases from J; junction bases left unmatched: 6. Germline CDR1 MRHNA, CDR2 SNTAGT. The CDR3 nucleotides read TGTGCCAGCAGTGCGTCAGGGGGAGGCTATGGCTACACCTTC. This sequence encodes CASSASGGGYGYTF.